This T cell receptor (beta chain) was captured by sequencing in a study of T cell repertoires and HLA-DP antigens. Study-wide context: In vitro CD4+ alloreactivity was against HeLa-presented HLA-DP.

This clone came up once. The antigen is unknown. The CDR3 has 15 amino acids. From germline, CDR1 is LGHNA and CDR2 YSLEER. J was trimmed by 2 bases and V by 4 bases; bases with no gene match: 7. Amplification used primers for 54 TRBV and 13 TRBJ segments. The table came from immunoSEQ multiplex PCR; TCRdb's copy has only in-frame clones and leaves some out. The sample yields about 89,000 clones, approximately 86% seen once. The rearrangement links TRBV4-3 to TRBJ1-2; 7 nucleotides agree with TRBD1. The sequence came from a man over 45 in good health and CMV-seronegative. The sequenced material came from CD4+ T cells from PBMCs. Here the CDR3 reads CASSRWTGENYGYTF. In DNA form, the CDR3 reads TGCGCCAGCAGCCGCTGGACAGGCGAAAACTATGGCTACACCTTC.